The 6 T cell receptor beta chains reported below all come from one sample, sequenced in a study of T cells in localized non-small cell lung cancer. Using immunoSEQ multiplex PCR, the repertoire was profiled, and TCRdb retains in-frame clones only, with some absent. The table lists 45,000 or so clones, 80% to 85% of them singletons. This specimen was peripheral blood mononuclear cells, taken before any cancer treatment. Receptor source: a man between 40 and 70 years old with stage III lung adenocarcinoma.

The chain recombines TRBV6-1 with TRBJ1-3, with D perhaps matching TRBD1 (5 bases). The CDR3 loop spans 16 amino acids. CDR1 and CDR2 from the germline V gene are MNHNS and SASEGT. V shed 2 bases and J shed 0 bases, with 11 bases lying between them. CDR3 sequence reads: CASSERDGASGNTIYF. The CDR3 region has the DNA TGTGCCAGCAGTGAAAGGGACGGAGCCTCTGGAAACACCATATATTTT.

The V and J genes are TRBV6-5 and TRBJ2-5; possibly TRBD2 for D (6 bases). CDR3 length: 16 amino acids. Trimming left V 1 base short and J 5 bases short, with 17 bases between. Germline lookup yields CDR1 MNHEY and CDR2 SVGAGI. The chain's CDR3 is CASSYFSGRMDETQYF. CDR3 bases: TGTGCCAGCAGTTACTTCTCGGGGAGGATGGACGAGACCCAGTACTTC.

The chain joins TRBV27 to TRBJ2-3, with D possibly matching TRBD2 (7 bases). Germline CDR1 MNHEY, CDR2 SMNVEV (reference sequence). The CDR3 runs to 14 residues. With 5 bases removed from V and 2 bases from J, the gap between germline ends came to 11 bases. The CDR3, as DNA: TGTGCCAGCAGTAGGGGGGGATACACAGATACGCAGTATTTT. Its translation: CASSRGGYTDTQYF.

This clone was observed a single time. The chain employs TRBV12-5 and TRBJ2-1, with 13 bases fitting TRBD2. The ends lost 6 bases at V and 8 bases at J; junction bases unmatched: 13. The CDR3 has 17 residues. Germline loops: CDR1 LGHNT, CDR2 FRNRAP. CDR3 sequence: CASGQFSTSGGAHEQFF. In nucleotides, the CDR3 is TGTGCTAGTGGCCAATTTTCAACTAGCGGGGGGGCCCATGAGCAGTTCTTC. Combining the CDR3 with reference TRBV12-5 and TRBJ2-1 gives the whole variable domain DARVTQTPRHKVTEMGQEVTMRCQPILGHNTVFWYRQTMMQGLELLAYFRNRAPLDDSGMPKDRFSAEMPDATLATLKIQPSEPRDSAVYFCASGQFSTSGGAHEQFFGPGTRLTVL.

The V gene is TRBV10-3, the J gene TRBJ2-2, with TRBD2 matching over 9 bases. The CDR3 is made up of 14 amino acids. Germline-derived CDR1 and CDR2 are ENHRY and SYGVKD. Germline trimming cut 8 bases from V and 7 bases from J; bases unmatched to any gene: 8. The CDR3 is CAIGGTSKVGELFF. CDR3 DNA sequence: TGTGCCATCGGGGGGACTAGCAAGGTCGGGGAGCTGTTTTTT.

The rearrangement joins TRBV5-5 to TRBJ1-2, with D perhaps TRBD1 (6 bases). The CDR3 consists of 13 residues. Trimming cost V 1 base and J 8 bases, with 12 bases left between them. CDR1 is SGHKS and CDR2 is YYEKEE in the germline V gene (reference sequence). CDR3 sequence reads: CASSLSGAQGYTF. In nucleotides, the CDR3 is TGTGCCAGCAGCTTGTCAGGGGCGCAGGGCTACACCTTC.